Sequencing of this T cell receptor beta chain was carried out in a study of cytomegalovirus exposure and HLA in healthy donors. The wider study: Earlier sequencing of 150 million to 200 million T cells yielded 95 million to 120 million unique TCR beta sequences.

The PCR used 60 Vbeta and 13 Jbeta primers. Generated by immunoSEQ multiplex PCR, the TCRdb table keeps only in-frame clones and is missing some. Seen here are some 180,000 clones, 77% observed once, and the top ten hold approximately 1.3%. Study results and caveats: An apparent linkage of common viral pathogens to several of the most significant clusters emerged in a later analysis.

With regard to this clone: Its matching antigen is unknown.

This receptor was obtained from a man younger than 30 in good health and CMV-seronegative. The sample consisted of PBMCs.

Here the CDR3 DNA reads TGCGCCAGCAGCATGGCGGTGGGAGGCCACTACGAGCAGTACTTC. This encodes CASSMAVGGHYEQYF. V is TRBV4-3 and J is TRBJ2-7; D is perhaps TRBD2 (6 bases). With 5 bases removed from V and 3 bases from J, the gap between germline ends came to 17 bases. Germline CDR1 LGHNA, CDR2 YSLEER. This CDR3 has 15 amino acids.